The 9 T cell receptor beta chains reported below all come from one sample, sequenced in a study of STAT5B mutations in CD4+ large granular lymphocyte leukemia (dated by TCRdb to 2022 to 2024). Receptor libraries were prepared by the immunoSEQ multiplex PCR assay. Drawn from immuneACCESS, this table holds only the in-frame rearrangements with V and J called that TCRdb kept. Clones are partly lost; checked studies trace under half to an unresolved V gene and leave the rest unexplained. The sample table lists about 34,000 clones, approximately 69% of them with a count of one. In total, the top ten clones hold 1% to 1.2% of the sample. Sequencing input: CD4+ T cells from blood buffy coats. Every receptor here comes from a human donor in good health.

This chain links TRBV5-1 with TRBJ2-5, with TRBD1 matching over 9 bases. Germline values: CDR1 SGHRS, CDR2 YFSETQ. V lost 0 bases, J lost 5 bases, and 8 bases stayed unmatched. The CDR3 spans 16 residues. CDR3 amino acids: CASSLETGGSAETQYF. DNA of the CDR3: TGCGCCAGCAGCTTGGAGACAGGGGGGTCGGCGGAGACCCAGTACTTC. The full variable domain, completed using reference TRBV5-1 and TRBJ2-5, is KAGVTQTPRYLIKTRGQQVTLSCSPISGHRSVSWYQQTPGQGLQFLFEYFSETQRNKGNFPGRFSGRQFSNSRSEMNVSTLELGDSALYLCASSLETGGSAETQYFGPGTRLLVL.

This clone showed up just a few times. The gene calls are TRBV18 and TRBJ1-1; 8 nucleotides line up with TRBD1. Germline assignment: CDR1 KGHSH and CDR2 LQKENI. The CDR3 has 15 residues. J was trimmed by 2 bases and V by 3 bases; bases with no gene match: 5. The CDR3 DNA is TGTGCCAGCTCACCCGGACAGGGCATCAACACTGAAGCTTTCTTT. Protein product: CASSPGQGINTEAFF.

J is TRBJ1-3 and V is TRBV7-8; no definite D call. V lost 2 bases, J lost 0 bases, and 8 bases lay in between. The CDR3 extends over 15 amino acids. Germline CDR1 is SGHVS and CDR2 is FQNEAQ. In nucleotides, the CDR3 is TGTGCCAGCAGCTTAAGCGGGAACTCTGGAAACACCATATATTTT. Its protein product is CASSLSGNSGNTIYF. The whole variable domain, remainder taken from reference TRBV7-8 and TRBJ1-3, is GAGVSQSPRYKVAKRGQDVALRCDPISGHVSLFWYQQALGQGPEFLTYFQNEAQLDKSGLPSDRFFAERPEGSVSTLKIQRTQQEDSAVYLCASSLSGNSGNTIYFGEGSWLTVV.

The chain combines TRBV19 with TRBJ2-3; D is unclear. V lost 1 base and J lost 6, with 14 bases in between. The CDR3 is 15 amino acids. Germline V gives CDR1 LNHDA, CDR2 SQIVND (reference sequence). For the CDR3, the DNA is TGTGCCAGTAGTATAGCCTCAGGACCCAGCGATACGCAGTATTTT. Translating gives CASSIASGPSDTQYF. Variable domain in full (rest from reference TRBV19 and TRBJ2-3): DGGITQSPKYLFRKEGQNVTLSCEQNLNHDAMYWYRQDPGQGLRLIYYSQIVNDFQKGDIAEGYSVSREKKESFPLTVTSAQKNPTAFYLCASSIASGPSDTQYFGPGTRLTVL.

A few counts support this clone. This chain connects TRBV11-3 to TRBJ1-1, with D hard to call. The CDR3 runs 14 residues. Trimming shortened V by 2 bases and J by 1 base, and 8 bases separated the two germline ends. The germline V gene encodes CDR1 SGHNT and CDR2 YENEEA. The CDR3 here is CASSLRMQNTEAFF. The DNA for the CDR3 is TGTGCCAGCAGCTTAAGAATGCAGAACACTGAAGCTTTCTTT.

This chain uses TRBV7-2 with TRBJ2-7; a possible D gene is TRBD2 (5 bases). The CDR3 loop spans 16 amino acids. V was pared by 5 bases and J by 5 bases, with 22 bases between. Germline loops: CDR1 SGHTA, CDR2 FQGNSA. Written as DNA, the CDR3 is TGTGCCAGCAGCCTCCGTGAGTGGGGAGAGGGAAACGAGCAGTACTTC. It translates to CASSLREWGEGNEQYF.

V usage is TRBV5-1 and J usage is TRBJ1-1, with D perhaps matching TRBD1 (6 bases). CDR1 SGHRS and CDR2 YFSETQ come from the germline V gene. The V end was cut by 2 bases, the J end by 4 bases, with 15 bases between. The CDR3 runs to 15 residues. CDR3 nucleotide sequence: TGCGCCAGCAGCTTCACAGGGAGTTGGGGCACTGAAGCTTTCTTT. It encodes CASSFTGSWGTEAFF. Drawing the rest from reference TRBV5-1 and TRBJ1-1, the complete variable domain is KAGVTQTPRYLIKTRGQQVTLSCSPISGHRSVSWYQQTPGQGLQFLFEYFSETQRNKGNFPGRFSGRQFSNSRSEMNVSTLELGDSALYLCASSFTGSWGTEAFFGQGTRLTVV.

V usage is TRBV28 and J usage is TRBJ2-2; 8 nucleotides align to TRBD2. CDR3 length equals 15 residues. Germline CDR1 and CDR2: MDHEN and SYDVKM. Germline trimming cut 11 bases from V and 4 bases from J; bases unmatched to any gene: 12. CDR3 DNA sequence: TGTGCCGGGAACACCGGGAGGGGTGGCACCGGGGAGCTGTTTTTT. Translating gives CAGNTGRGGTGELFF.

Only one count was recorded for this clone. The chain recombines TRBV5-5 with TRBJ1-5; D not certain. With 1 base removed from V and 4 bases from J, the gap between germline ends came to 12 bases. This CDR3 region has 15 residues. Germline V lookup: CDR1 SGHKS, CDR2 YYEKEE (reference sequence). In nucleotides, the CDR3 is TGTGCCAGCAGCTTGTCACCGATACTGAATCAGCCCCAGCATTTT. Its protein is CASSLSPILNQPQHF.